These 29 T cell receptor beta chains share one sample of origin, sequenced in a study of PD-1 blockade in classical Hodgkin lymphoma. Relapse was seen in all patients after autologous stem cell transplantation, and brentuximab vedotin exposure was variable. The protocol was immunoSEQ multiplex PCR, while the TCRdb copy is restricted to in-frame clones and leaves out a portion. The repertoire holds around 65,000 clones, with roughly nine tenths as singletons. Specimen: peripheral blood mononuclear cells (PBMCs), collected at baseline. These TCRs come from a human donor with classical Hodgkin lymphoma.

V usage is TRBV4-1 and J usage is TRBJ2-7, with D perhaps TRBD1 (6 bases). The CDR3 is 17 residues long. CDR1 is MGHRA and CDR2 is YSYEKL in the germline V gene. V was clipped by 1 base and J by 3 bases, with 19 bases between them. The CDR3 region has the DNA TGCGCCAGCAGCCAAGGGGGGCCGATGAGCGGCGACTACGAGCAGTACTTC. It is translated as CASSQGGPMSGDYEQYF.

This chain connects TRBV5-4 to TRBJ1-1; 8 bases agree with TRBD1. The CDR3 consists of 15 residues. Trimming took 5 bases from V and 2 from J; bases not matched to a gene: 8. Germline V gene sequence: CDR1 SGHNT, CDR2 YYREEE (reference sequence). CDR3 sequence: CASRRIGQGNTEAFF. The DNA for the CDR3 is TGTGCCAGCAGGCGGATAGGACAGGGAAACACTGAAGCTTTCTTT.

V usage is TRBV19 and J usage is TRBJ1-2; no firm D call. This CDR3 has 12 amino acids. CDR1 LNHDA and CDR2 SQIVND come from the germline V gene (reference sequence). V dropped 6 bases and J dropped 3 bases, with 8 bases sitting between them. CDR3 sequence reads: CASRGRYYGYTF. The CDR3 nucleotides are TGTGCCAGTAGAGGACGGTACTATGGCTACACCTTC.

The V gene is TRBV15, the J gene TRBJ2-1, with 13 positions matching TRBD2. This CDR3 spans 18 amino acids. The junction had 11 bases not matched to a gene; V was cut back by 1 base and J by 8 bases. CDR1 and CDR2 (germline): LNHNV, YYDKDF (reference sequence). The CDR3 nucleotides are TGTGCCACCAGCAGAGCCCCCCGGACTAGCGGGGGCTCGTATGAGCAGTTCTTC. Its translation is CATSRAPRTSGGSYEQFF. Looking up the rest from reference TRBV15 and TRBJ2-1 gives the full variable domain: DAMVIQNPRYQVTQFGKPVTLSCSQTLNHNVMYWYQQKSSQAPKLLFHYYDKDFNNEADTPDNFQSRRPNTSFCFLDIRSPGLGDTAMYLCATSRAPRTSGGSYEQFFGPGTRLTVL.

The V gene is TRBV7-3, the J gene TRBJ2-4; 9 nucleotides line up with TRBD1. CDR1 is SGHTA, CDR2 FQGTGA, per germline. This CDR3 comprises 18 residues. J lost 1 base, V lost 4 bases, and 11 bases had no gene match. This chain's CDR3 is CASSSIHRGQGAKNIQYF. The CDR3 bases are TGTGCCAGCAGCTCCATCCACAGGGGGCAAGGGGCCAAAAACATTCAGTACTTC.

The rearrangement uses TRBV29-1 and TRBJ1-2, with TRBD1 as a possible D gene (6 bases). V lost 5 bases, J lost 12 bases, and 16 bases lay in between. This CDR3 is 11 amino acids long. Germline CDR1 reads SQVTM; CDR2 reads ANQGSEA. This CDR3 reads CSVSRDNDDTF. For the CDR3, the DNA is TGCAGCGTTTCCCGGGACAATGATGACACCTTC.

This chain links TRBV12-5 with TRBJ2-3; no clear D gene. V was shortened by 2 bases and J by 3 bases, with 6 bases between the two germline ends. CDR1 and CDR2 from the germline V gene are LGHNT and FRNRAP. The CDR3 length is 13 residues. Written as DNA, the CDR3 is TGTGCTAGTGGTTTGCCAAATACAGATACGCAGTATTTT. Protein sequence: CASGLPNTDTQYF.

The chain combines TRBV2 with TRBJ1-1; weak D call: TRBD1 (6 bases). Germline V CDR1 and CDR2: SNHLY, FYNNEI. The CDR3 sequence is 14 residues long. The V end was cut by 3 bases, the J end by 10 bases, with 18 bases between. CDR3 sequence reads: CASSDPGTGARAFF. In DNA, the CDR3 is TGTGCCAGCAGTGACCCGGGGACGGGGGCGAGAGCTTTCTTT.

This clone was seen a handful of times. The genes are TRBV19 and TRBJ1-1; D perhaps matches TRBD1 (5 bases). V shed 6 bases and J shed 3 bases, with 14 bases lying between them. Germline-derived CDR1 and CDR2 are LNHDA and SQIVND (reference sequence). This CDR3 comprises 14 residues. This CDR3 is CASRIYQGDTEAFF. The CDR3 DNA follows: TGTGCCAGTAGAATATATCAGGGAGACACTGAAGCTTTCTTT.

This clone was counted a few times. CDR3 region: CASSFKGLRYNEQFF. The CDR3 coding sequence is TGTGCCAGCAGCTTTAAGGGGCTCCGGTACAATGAGCAGTTCTTC. The chain couples TRBV7-9 to TRBJ2-1; tentatively, D is TRBD1 (5 bases). CDR3 length: 15 residues. V lost 3 bases to trimming and J lost 4 bases, with 13 bases between them. Germline V CDR1 and CDR2: SEHNR, FQNEAQ (reference sequence).

The chain carries TRBV7-2 and TRBJ1-2; D is perhaps TRBD1 (5 bases). This CDR3 spans 16 amino acids. V was cut by 0 bases and J by 4 bases, with 15 bases left in between. CDR1 is SGHTA, CDR2 FQGNSA, per germline. The CDR3 is CASSLAGEVLGYGYTF. Here the CDR3 DNA reads TGTGCCAGCAGCTTAGCAGGGGAGGTGTTGGGCTATGGCTACACCTTC.

The chain recombines TRBV30 with TRBJ1-1; no reliable D call. Germline CDR1 is GTSNPN and CDR2 is SVGIG (reference sequence). The CDR3 is 12 amino acids. V lost 1 base and J 6 bases, leaving 9 bases between the germline ends. Here the CDR3 reads CAWSETGAEAFF. DNA of the CDR3: TGTGCCTGGAGTGAAACCGGGGCTGAAGCTTTCTTT.

The chain carries TRBV29-1 and TRBJ2-5; a possible D gene is TRBD2 (5 bases). CDR1 SQVTM and CDR2 ANQGSEA come from the germline V gene. There are 13 residues in the CDR3. Trimming cost V 3 bases and J 5 bases, with 13 bases left between them. In DNA, the CDR3 is TGCAGCGTTGATGGGGAGTTTTGGGAGACCCAGTACTTC. Residues: CSVDGEFWETQYF.

The chain couples TRBV25-1 to TRBJ1-5; D remains unclear. Trimming cost V 6 bases and J 0 bases, with 3 bases left between them. This CDR3 contains 12 residues. Germline values: CDR1 MGHDK, CDR2 SYGVNS. Here the CDR3 reads CASSDSNQPQHF. As DNA, the CDR3 is TGTGCCAGCAGCGATAGCAATCAGCCCCAGCATTTT.

V usage is TRBV19 and J usage is TRBJ1-2; D is uncertain. The V gene lost 0 bases and the J gene lost 4 bases, with 6 bases spanning the gap. CDR1 and CDR2 (germline): LNHDA, SQIVND (reference sequence). The CDR3 extends over 13 amino acids. CDR3 amino acids: CASSIEGSYGYTF. In DNA form, the CDR3 reads TGTGCCAGTAGTATAGAGGGCAGCTATGGCTACACCTTC.

This rearrangement joins TRBV5-1 to TRBJ1-4, with D uncertain. V dropped 4 bases and J dropped 0 bases, with 10 bases sitting between them. This CDR3 is 15 amino acids long. Germline loops: CDR1 SGHRS, CDR2 YFSETQ. DNA for the CDR3: TGCGCCAGCAGCCCTCTAAGTTCAACTAATGAAAAACTGTTTTTT. Amino acids: CASSPLSSTNEKLFF.

CDR3 sequence: CASTTQSGNTIYF. In DNA, the CDR3 is TGCGCCAGCACTACCCAGAGTGGAAACACCATATATTTT. The rearrangement links TRBV10-2 to TRBJ1-3; the D is unclear. The germline CDR1 and CDR2 sequences are WSHSY and SAAADI. V lost 7 bases to trimming and J lost 3 bases, with 10 bases between them. The CDR3 length is 13 residues.

This rearrangement joins TRBV18 to TRBJ1-1; 11 bases match TRBD1. This CDR3 has 14 amino acids. CDR1 is KGHSH and CDR2 is LQKENI in the germline V gene. The V gene end was trimmed by 4 bases and the J gene end by 8 bases; junction bases not matched to a gene: 6. The CDR3 DNA follows: TGTGCCAGCTCACAATCGGACAGGGGGCCCGAAGCTTTCTTT. This gives the protein CASSQSDRGPEAFF.

The gene calls are TRBV13 and TRBJ1-1; weak D call: TRBD1 (5 bases). Germline CDR1 reads PRHDT; CDR2 reads FYEKMQ (reference sequence). The V end lost 0 bases, the J end lost 5 bases, and 10 bases lay between the germline ends. The CDR3 is 14 amino acids. The DNA for the CDR3 is TGTGCCAGCAGCTTAGGGGAGAGGGGAACTGAAGCTTTCTTT. Translated, it gives CASSLGERGTEAFF.

The rearrangement uses TRBV19 and TRBJ1-1; weak D call: TRBD1 (6 bases). Trimming took 5 bases from V and 4 from J, leaving 11 bases between them. The CDR3 is 13 residues long. The germline gives CDR1 LNHDA, CDR2 SQIVND (reference sequence). The CDR3 nucleotides are TGTGCCAGTAGTGTCCCAGGGGTCACTGAAGCTTTCTTT. Translated, it gives CASSVPGVTEAFF. The variable domain in full, completed from reference TRBV19 and TRBJ1-1, reads DGGITQSPKYLFRKEGQNVTLSCEQNLNHDAMYWYRQDPGQGLRLIYYSQIVNDFQKGDIAEGYSVSREKKESFPLTVTSAQKNPTAFYLCASSVPGVTEAFFGQGTRLTVV.

This rearrangement joins TRBV6-5 to TRBJ2-1; D is perhaps TRBD2 (5 bases). This CDR3 comprises 14 residues. V was shortened by 8 bases and J by 7 bases, with 18 bases between the two germline ends. CDR1 and CDR2 (germline): MNHEY, SVGAGI. In nucleotides, the CDR3 is TGTGCCAGCCACGAACCCGGGGATGTGAATGAGCAGTTCTTC. This codes for CASHEPGDVNEQFF.

V is TRBV6-6 and J is TRBJ2-7; D unclear. The germline CDR1 and CDR2 sequences are MNHNY and SVGAGI (reference sequence). The CDR3 is 12 residues long. Trimming left V 2 bases short and J 2 bases short, with 4 bases between. DNA of the CDR3: TGTGCCAGCAGTTACGGACCCTACGAGCAGTACTTC. Amino acids: CASSYGPYEQYF.

This clone was observed a handful of times. Mismatch with germline at one junction end may stem from a read error. The chain is built from TRBV7-7 and TRBJ2-3, with D perhaps being TRBD1 or TRBD2 (5 bases each). Germline V CDR1 and CDR2: SSHAT, FNYEAQ (reference sequence). The CDR3 is 14 amino acids. DNA for the CDR3: TGTGCTAGCAGCCTCGGGACCCTTGGGGATACGCAGTATTTT. It specifies CASSLGTLGDTQYF.

The chain is built from TRBV9 and TRBJ1-4; 7 nucleotides align to TRBD1. V was clipped by 2 bases and J by 5 bases; unmatched bases: 3. The germline CDR1 and CDR2 sequences are SGDLS and YYNGEE. There are 14 residues in the CDR3. CDR3 DNA sequence: TGTGCCAGCAGCGTCACAGGGGCAAATGAAAAACTGTTTTTT. Encoded protein: CASSVTGANEKLFF.

The chain joins TRBV13 to TRBJ1-5; D is unresolved. With 8 bases removed from V and 5 bases from J, the gap between germline ends came to 13 bases. The CDR3 has 13 amino acids. The germline CDR1 and CDR2 sequences are PRHDT and FYEKMQ (reference sequence). The CDR3 DNA sequence: TGTGCCAGCTGTATGGGTGGCGATCAGCCCCAGCATTTT. It translates to CASCMGGDQPQHF.

This chain connects TRBV30 to TRBJ2-4; possible D gene TRBD1, 5 bases. Germline CDR1 is GTSNPN and CDR2 is SVGIG (reference sequence). Trimming stripped 3 bases from V and 11 bases from J, with 20 bases between. The CDR3 totals 14 residues. In DNA form, the CDR3 reads TGTGCCTGGAGCGTTAGGGGTCCTCGCACCGTTCAGTACTTC. Protein product: CAWSVRGPRTVQYF.

The chain carries TRBV7-8 and TRBJ2-2; D is perhaps TRBD2 (5 bases). The CDR3 is 12 residues long. The germline V gene encodes CDR1 SGHVS and CDR2 FQNEAQ. The V gene lost 3 bases and the J gene lost 8 bases, with 7 bases spanning the gap. CDR3 in amino acids: CASSFTGGELFF. CDR3 coding DNA: TGTGCCAGCAGCTTTACGGGGGGGGAGCTGTTTTTT.

This clone was seen a handful of times. This chain joins TRBV7-6 and TRBJ1-3; D unclear. There are 13 residues in the CDR3. V was pared by 4 bases and J by 0 bases, with 4 bases between. Germline CDR1 SGHVS, CDR2 FNYEAQ. CDR3 DNA sequence: TGTGCCAGCAGCTCCTCCTCTGGAAACACCATATATTTT. It encodes CASSSSSGNTIYF. The full variable domain, with the rest looked up from reference TRBV7-6 and TRBJ1-3, is GAGVSQSPRYKVTKRGQDVALRCDPISGHVSLYWYRQALGQGPEFLTYFNYEAQQDKSGLPNDRFSAERPEGSISTLTIQRTEQRDSAMYRCASSSSSGNTIYFGEGSWLTVV.

The rearrangement links TRBV20-1 to TRBJ1-1; D not resolved. Deletions cut 1 base from V and 6 bases from J, with 6 bases between. CDR1 and CDR2 (germline): DFQATT, SNEGSKA (reference sequence). This CDR3 contains 11 residues. The CDR3 loop reads CSARVPAEAFF. DNA of the CDR3: TGCAGTGCTAGAGTGCCGGCTGAAGCTTTCTTT.